Shown below are 23 T cell receptor beta chains from a single sample sequenced in a study of T cell responses to AZD1222 COVID-19 vaccine. The repertoire was sequenced with immunoSEQ multiplex PCR; TCRdb's copy has only in-frame clones and lacks some. Here the sample spans roughly 130,000 clones, about 90% being singletons. Sequencing used peripheral blood, obtained on day 0 of AZD1222 vaccination. The receptors stem from an adult in good health.

The rearrangement joins TRBV6-5 to TRBJ1-1, with 7 bases matching TRBD1. J lost 4 bases, V lost 5 bases, and 7 bases had no gene match. Germline-derived CDR1 and CDR2 are MNHEY and SVGAGI. The CDR3 length is 14 residues. For the CDR3, the DNA is TGTGCCAGCAGTAGCGCACAGGGGATCACTGAAGCTTTCTTT. This sequence encodes CASSSAQGITEAFF.

This chain uses TRBV30 with TRBJ1-6, with D unclear. This CDR3 has 14 amino acids. Trimming left V 0 bases short and J 6 bases short, with 9 bases between. Germline assignment: CDR1 GTSNPN and CDR2 SVGIG (reference sequence). The CDR3 region has the DNA TGTGCCTGGAGTGTACTATCGATTAATTCACCCCTCCACTTT. Translation gives CAWSVLSINSPLHF.

The chain employs TRBV9 and TRBJ1-5; D call uncertain. The CDR3 spans 13 residues. Trimming removed 0 bases at V and 0 bases at J, with 1 base between. Germline V gives CDR1 SGDLS, CDR2 YYNGEE. For the CDR3, the DNA is TGTGCCAGCAGCGTAGGTAGCAATCAGCCCCAGCATTTT. It is translated as CASSVGSNQPQHF.

V is TRBV20-1 and J is TRBJ1-1; tentative D call: TRBD1 (6 bases). Germline values: CDR1 DFQATT, CDR2 SNEGSKA (reference sequence). Trimming took off 3 bases at V and 3 bases at J, with 14 bases between the two ends. CDR3 length: 14 amino acids. CDR3 sequence: CSASGGAGDTEAFF. DNA for the CDR3: TGCAGTGCTAGTGGGGGGGCTGGTGACACTGAAGCTTTCTTT.

The chain uses TRBV19 and TRBJ2-1; possible D gene TRBD2, 5 bases. This CDR3 has 12 amino acids. Trimming stripped 10 bases from V and 5 bases from J, with 12 bases between. Germline loops: CDR1 LNHDA, CDR2 SQIVND (reference sequence). The CDR3 spells CATGVVNNEQFF. The CDR3 coding sequence is TGTGCCACCGGGGTGGTGAACAATGAGCAGTTCTTC.

V gene TRBV6-1 combines with J gene TRBJ1-6, with 12 bases aligning to TRBD1. The CDR3 runs 15 residues. The V and J ends lost 2 bases and 12 bases, in that order; junction bases with no gene match: 5. The germline V gene has CDR1 MNHNS and CDR2 SASEGT. The CDR3 here is CASSEMGQGARPLHF. CDR3 in DNA: TGTGCCAGCAGTGAAATGGGACAGGGGGCGAGACCCCTCCACTTT.

This rearrangement joins TRBV2 to TRBJ2-1; TRBD1 or TRBD2 may be the D gene (5 bases each). Germline V lookup: CDR1 SNHLY, CDR2 FYNNEI. Trimming removed 2 bases at V and 10 bases at J, with 12 bases between. CDR3 length equals 13 residues. The CDR3, as DNA: TGTGCCAGCAGTGAAACCCGGGGCGGAGAGCAGTTCTTC. Its protein is CASSETRGGEQFF.

This chain connects TRBV10-3 to TRBJ1-1, with D possibly matching TRBD1 (5 bases). The V end was cut by 11 bases, the J end by 3 bases, with 16 bases between. Per germline, CDR1 ENHRY and CDR2 SYGVKD. This CDR3 has 13 amino acids. The CDR3 nucleotides are TGTGCCTGCAAGGGGAGTATGGACACTGAAGCTTTCTTT. This translates into CACKGSMDTEAFF.

V gene TRBV11-1 combines with J gene TRBJ1-1, with D possibly being TRBD1 (5 bases). The germline gives CDR1 SGHAT, CDR2 FQDESV (reference sequence). V lost 5 bases, J lost 9 bases, and 16 bases lay in between. The CDR3 sequence is 13 residues long. For the CDR3, the DNA is TGTGCCAGCAGCAAGGGACCGGCACCCAAAGCTTTCTTT. Its protein is CASSKGPAPKAFF.

This clone was detected a few times. J is TRBJ1-1 and V is TRBV5-6, with TRBD1 as a possible D gene (5 bases). Germline V gives CDR1 SGHDT, CDR2 YYEEEE. The CDR3 contains 14 residues. The V end lost 1 base, the J end lost 4 bases, and 11 bases lay between the germline ends. CDR3 region: CASSLPARATEAFF. In DNA form, the CDR3 reads TGTGCCAGCAGCTTGCCCGCCAGGGCCACTGAAGCTTTCTTT.

The rearrangement links TRBV7-3 to TRBJ2-7, with D perhaps TRBD1 or TRBD2 (5 bases each). Germline V gene lookup returns CDR1 SGHTA and CDR2 FQGTGA. Deletions cut 1 base from V and 7 bases from J, with 20 bases between. The CDR3 spans 16 residues. In DNA, the CDR3 is TGTGCCAGCAGCTTAAGAGGGACCAGACCCGTCGGGGAGCAGTACTTC. This gives the protein CASSLRGTRPVGEQYF.

This sequence joins TRBV14 and TRBJ2-7, with 8 bases that match TRBD1. CDR1 is SGHDN, CDR2 FVKESK, per germline. V shed 1 base, J shed 6 bases, and the junction held 5 bases outside the gene matches. This CDR3 region has 14 residues. The CDR3 coding sequence is TGTGCCAGCAGCCAAGTTTGGACAGGGTCCGAGCAGTACTTC. Amino acids: CASSQVWTGSEQYF.

The chain uses TRBV28 and TRBJ1-6; TRBD1 aligns across 9 bases. The germline gives CDR1 MDHEN, CDR2 SYDVKM. There are 13 residues in the CDR3. Trimming removed 6 bases from V and 8 bases from J; junction bases left unmatched: 2. CDR3 sequence: CASRWDRDSPLHF. For the CDR3, the DNA is TGTGCCAGCAGATGGGACAGGGATTCACCCCTCCACTTT.

The chain combines TRBV9 with TRBJ2-2; no firm D call. Trimming stripped 0 bases from V and 4 bases from J, with 10 bases between. This CDR3 has 15 residues. CDR1 SGDLS and CDR2 YYNGEE come from the germline V gene. CDR3 in amino acids: CASSVDYGGTGELFF. CDR3 sequence (DNA): TGTGCCAGCAGCGTAGACTACGGTGGCACCGGGGAGCTGTTTTTT.

The chain couples TRBV12-3 or TRBV12-4 to TRBJ2-3; D gene uncertain. V dropped 5 bases and J dropped 6 bases, with 9 bases sitting between them. This CDR3 has 12 amino acids. CDR3 sequence reads: CASSPIADTQYF. CDR3 sequence (DNA): TGTGCCAGCAGTCCGATCGCTGATACGCAGTATTTT.

There are a few counts of this clone. The V call is TRBV6-5, the J call TRBJ1-5; a possible D gene is TRBD1 (6 bases). The CDR3 contains 15 residues. Germline lookup yields CDR1 MNHEY and CDR2 SVGAGI. Trimming stripped 6 bases from V and 5 bases from J, with 17 bases between. CDR3 nucleotide sequence: TGTGCCAGCAGGCCCGGGGGCTACAGGGATCAGCCCCAGCATTTT. It yields the protein CASRPGGYRDQPQHF.

The rearrangement joins TRBV4-3 to TRBJ2-3; 9 bases line up with TRBD2. CDR3 length: 17 amino acids. The ends lost 4 bases at V and 0 bases at J; junction bases unmatched: 8. The V gene's germline CDR1 is LGHNA and CDR2 YSLEER. CDR3 in DNA: TGCGCCAGCAGCCTCGCCTTTAGCGGGGGAAGCACAGATACGCAGTATTTT. It translates to CASSLAFSGGSTDTQYF.

The chain links TRBV6-5 to TRBJ2-7; either TRBD1 or TRBD2 may supply D (7 bases each). This CDR3 has 14 amino acids. Trimming stripped 6 bases from V and 0 bases from J, with 12 bases between. Germline lookup yields CDR1 MNHEY and CDR2 SVGAGI. The CDR3 bases are TGTGCCAGCAGAGACAGGGAGGGCTCCTACGAGCAGTACTTC. It is translated as CASRDREGSYEQYF.

The rearrangement joins TRBV20-1 to TRBJ2-7; D gene ambiguous. In germline, CDR1 is DFQATT, CDR2 SNEGSKA (reference sequence). Trimming shortened V by 3 bases and J by 1 base, and 10 bases separated the two germline ends. This CDR3 has 13 residues. CDR3 residues: CSASKSASYEQYF. The CDR3 DNA is TGCAGTGCTAGTAAGTCCGCATCCTACGAGCAGTACTTC.

This sequence joins TRBV5-1 and TRBJ1-6; D gene uncertain. Between the trimmed V and J ends, which lost 3 bases and 7 bases, there was a span of 14 bases. From germline, CDR1 is SGHRS and CDR2 YFSETQ. The CDR3 runs 15 residues. This CDR3 reads CASSSEVAENSPLHF. The CDR3 bases are TGCGCCAGCAGCTCCGAGGTGGCAGAGAATTCACCCCTCCACTTT.

The genes are TRBV18 and TRBJ1-6; maybe TRBD1 (6 bases). The germline gives CDR1 KGHSH, CDR2 LQKENI. The CDR3 covers 13 residues. Trimming pared 6 bases from V and 8 bases from J, leaving 11 bases between. In DNA form, the CDR3 reads TGTGCCAGCTCTAGGACAGATGATTCACCCCTCCACTTT. It specifies CASSRTDDSPLHF.

This chain links TRBV28 with TRBJ2-7; D might be TRBD1 (5 bases). Germline lookup yields CDR1 MDHEN and CDR2 SYDVKM. The length of the CDR3 is 12 residues. V was pared by 6 bases and J by 6 bases, with 12 bases between. This chain's CDR3 is CASRWQGLEQYF. In nucleotides, the CDR3 is TGTGCCAGCAGATGGCAGGGCCTCGAGCAGTACTTC.

The V gene is TRBV7-2, the J gene TRBJ1-5, with 9 positions matching TRBD1. This CDR3 region has 17 residues. Germline V gene sequence: CDR1 SGHTA, CDR2 FQGNSA. J was trimmed by 1 base and V by 3 bases; bases with no gene match: 7. The CDR3 DNA is TGTGCCAGCAGCTTGAGGGGGACAGGGACAAGCAATCAGCCCCAGCATTTT. It encodes CASSLRGTGTSNQPQHF.